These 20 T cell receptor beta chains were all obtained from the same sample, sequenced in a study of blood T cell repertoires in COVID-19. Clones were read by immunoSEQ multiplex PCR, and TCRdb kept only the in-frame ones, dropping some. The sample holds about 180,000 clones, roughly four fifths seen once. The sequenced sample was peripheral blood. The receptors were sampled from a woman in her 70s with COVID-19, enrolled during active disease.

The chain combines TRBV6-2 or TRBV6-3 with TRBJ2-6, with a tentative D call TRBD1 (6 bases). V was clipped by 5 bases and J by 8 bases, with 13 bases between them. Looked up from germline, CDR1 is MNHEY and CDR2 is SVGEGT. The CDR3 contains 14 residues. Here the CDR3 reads CASSRSGVTNVLTF. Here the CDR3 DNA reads TGTGCCAGCAGTCGATCAGGGGTGACCAACGTCCTGACTTTC.

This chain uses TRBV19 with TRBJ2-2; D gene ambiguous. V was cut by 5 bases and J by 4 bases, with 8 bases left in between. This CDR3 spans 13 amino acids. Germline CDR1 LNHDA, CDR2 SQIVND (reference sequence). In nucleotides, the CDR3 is TGTGCCAGTAGTCTCCAGTTCACCGGGGAGCTGTTTTTT. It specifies CASSLQFTGELFF. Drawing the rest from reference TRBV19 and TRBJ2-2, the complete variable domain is DGGITQSPKYLFRKEGQNVTLSCEQNLNHDAMYWYRQDPGQGLRLIYYSQIVNDFQKGDIAEGYSVSREKKESFPLTVTSAQKNPTAFYLCASSLQFTGELFFGEGSRLTVL.

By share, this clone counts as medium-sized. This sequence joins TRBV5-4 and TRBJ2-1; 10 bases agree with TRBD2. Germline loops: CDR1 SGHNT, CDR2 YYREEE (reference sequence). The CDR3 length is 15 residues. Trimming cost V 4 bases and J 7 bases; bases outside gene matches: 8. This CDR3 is CASSPSSGSRNEQFF. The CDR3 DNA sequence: TGTGCCAGCAGCCCCTCTAGCGGGAGTAGGAATGAGCAGTTCTTC.

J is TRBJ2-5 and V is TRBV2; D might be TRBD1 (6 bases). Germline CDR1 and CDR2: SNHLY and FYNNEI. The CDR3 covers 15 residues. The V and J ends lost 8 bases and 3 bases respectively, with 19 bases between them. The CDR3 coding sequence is TGTGCCAGCCGAAGACGACTGGACAGAGAAGAGACCCAGTACTTC. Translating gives CASRRRLDREETQYF.

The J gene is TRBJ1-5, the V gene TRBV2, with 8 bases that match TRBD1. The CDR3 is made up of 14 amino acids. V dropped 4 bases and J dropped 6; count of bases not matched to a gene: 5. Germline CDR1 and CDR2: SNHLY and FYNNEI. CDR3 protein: CASSGQGRIQPQHF. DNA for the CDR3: TGTGCCAGCAGTGGACAGGGGAGAATTCAGCCCCAGCATTTT.

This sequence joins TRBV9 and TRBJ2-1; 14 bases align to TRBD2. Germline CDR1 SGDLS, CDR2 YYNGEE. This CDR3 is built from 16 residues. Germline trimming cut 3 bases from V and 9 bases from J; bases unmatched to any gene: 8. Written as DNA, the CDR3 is TGTGCCAGCAGCGCAGAGGGACTAGCGGGAGTAGCTGAGCAGTTCTTC. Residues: CASSAEGLAGVAEQFF. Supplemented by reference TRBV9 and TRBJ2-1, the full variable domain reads DSGVTQTPKHLITATGQRVTLRCSPRSGDLSVYWYQQSLDQGLQFLIQYYNGEERAKGNILERFSAQQFPDLHSELNLSSLELGDSALYFCASSAEGLAGVAEQFFGPGTRLTVL.

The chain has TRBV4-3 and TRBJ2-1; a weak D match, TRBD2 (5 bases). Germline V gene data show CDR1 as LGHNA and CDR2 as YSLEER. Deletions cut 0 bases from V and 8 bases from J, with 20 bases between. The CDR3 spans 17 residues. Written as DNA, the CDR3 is TGCGCCAGCAGCCAAGAAAGTAGCGCCTATCTTTCGCATGAGCAGTTCTTC. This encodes CASSQESSAYLSHEQFF.

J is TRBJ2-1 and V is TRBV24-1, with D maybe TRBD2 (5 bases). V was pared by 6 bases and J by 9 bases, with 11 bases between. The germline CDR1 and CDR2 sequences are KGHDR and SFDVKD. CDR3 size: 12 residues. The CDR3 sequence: CATSQLAIEQFF. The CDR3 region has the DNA TGTGCCACCAGTCAATTAGCGATTGAGCAGTTCTTC.

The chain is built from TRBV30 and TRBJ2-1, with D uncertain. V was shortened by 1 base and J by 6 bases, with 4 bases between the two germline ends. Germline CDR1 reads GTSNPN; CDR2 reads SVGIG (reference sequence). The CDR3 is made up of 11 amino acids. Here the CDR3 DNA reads TGTGCCTGGAGTGCCTTCAATGAGCAGTTCTTC. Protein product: CAWSAFNEQFF.

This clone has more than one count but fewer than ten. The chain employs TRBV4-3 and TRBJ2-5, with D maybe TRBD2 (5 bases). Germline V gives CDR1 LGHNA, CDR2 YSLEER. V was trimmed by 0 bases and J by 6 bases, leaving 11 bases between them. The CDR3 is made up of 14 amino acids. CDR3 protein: CASSQELGLQTQYF. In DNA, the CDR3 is TGCGCCAGCAGCCAAGAACTAGGACTCCAGACCCAGTACTTC.

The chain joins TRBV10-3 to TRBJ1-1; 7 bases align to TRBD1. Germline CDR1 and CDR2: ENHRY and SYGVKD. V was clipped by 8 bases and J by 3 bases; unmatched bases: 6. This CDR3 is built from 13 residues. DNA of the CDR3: TGTGCCATCTGGCAGGGGGGTCACACTGAAGCTTTCTTT. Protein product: CAIWQGGHTEAFF.

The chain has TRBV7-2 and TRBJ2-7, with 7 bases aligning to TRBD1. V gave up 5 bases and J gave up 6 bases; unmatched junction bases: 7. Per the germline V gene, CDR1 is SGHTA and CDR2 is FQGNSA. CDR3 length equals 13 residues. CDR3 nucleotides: TGTGCCAGCAGCGCAGCAGGGGGTCCCGAGCAGTACTTC. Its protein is CASSAAGGPEQYF.

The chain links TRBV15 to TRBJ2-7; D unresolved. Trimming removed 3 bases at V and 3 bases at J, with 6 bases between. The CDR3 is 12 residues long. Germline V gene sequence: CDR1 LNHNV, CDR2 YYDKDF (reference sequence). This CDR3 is CATSRADYEQYF. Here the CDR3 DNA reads TGTGCCACCAGCAGGGCCGACTACGAGCAGTACTTC.

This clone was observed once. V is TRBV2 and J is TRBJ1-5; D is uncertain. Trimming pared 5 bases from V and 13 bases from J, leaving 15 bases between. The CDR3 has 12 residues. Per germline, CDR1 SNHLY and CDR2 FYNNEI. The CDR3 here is CASSPEAPGQHF. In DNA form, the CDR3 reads TGTGCCAGCAGTCCTGAAGCCCCGGGGCAGCATTTT.

CDR3 in amino acids: CASTSGLMNTGELFF. The DNA of the CDR3 is TGCGCCAGCACAAGCGGGCTTATGAACACCGGGGAGCTGTTTTTT. The chain combines TRBV10-1 with TRBJ2-2, with TRBD2 as a possible D gene (6 bases). The V end was cut by 7 bases, the J end by 1 base, with 13 bases between. The CDR3 has 15 residues. Germline values: CDR1 WNHNN, CDR2 SYGVQD (reference sequence).

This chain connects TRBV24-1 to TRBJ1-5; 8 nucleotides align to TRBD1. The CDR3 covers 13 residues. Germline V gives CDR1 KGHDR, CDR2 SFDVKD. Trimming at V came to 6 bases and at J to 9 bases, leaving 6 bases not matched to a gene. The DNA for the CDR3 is TGTGCCACCAGTACAGGGGGGGGGAGGCCCCAGCATTTT. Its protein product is CATSTGGGRPQHF.

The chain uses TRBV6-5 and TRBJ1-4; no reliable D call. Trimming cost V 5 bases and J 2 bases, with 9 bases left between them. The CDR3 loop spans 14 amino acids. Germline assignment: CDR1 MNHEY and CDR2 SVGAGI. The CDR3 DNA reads TGTGCCAGCAGTCGCTTTACTACTAATGAAAAACTGTTTTTT. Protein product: CASSRFTTNEKLFF.

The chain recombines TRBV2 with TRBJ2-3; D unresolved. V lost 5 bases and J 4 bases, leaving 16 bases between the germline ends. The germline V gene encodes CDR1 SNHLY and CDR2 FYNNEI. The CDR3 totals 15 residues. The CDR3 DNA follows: TGTGCCAGCAGTCCCCAACTTCGGAGATCAGATACGCAGTATTTT. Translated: CASSPQLRRSDTQYF.

The CDR3 loop reads CASSFRRGAGYGYTF. The CDR3 DNA is TGCGCCAGCAGCTTCCGGCGGGGGGCCGGCTATGGCTACACCTTC. The chain recombines TRBV5-1 with TRBJ1-2; maybe TRBD1 (6 bases). V was shortened by 2 bases and J by 4 bases, with 15 bases between the two germline ends. Germline CDR1 and CDR2: SGHRS and YFSETQ. The CDR3 sequence is 15 residues long.

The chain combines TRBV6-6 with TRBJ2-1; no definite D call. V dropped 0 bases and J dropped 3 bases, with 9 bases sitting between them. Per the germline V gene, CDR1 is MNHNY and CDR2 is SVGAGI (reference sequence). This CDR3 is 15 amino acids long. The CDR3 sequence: CASSYSPGIYNEQFF. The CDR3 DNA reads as TGTGCCAGCAGTTACTCGCCAGGAATCTACAATGAGCAGTTCTTC.